The 26 T cell receptor beta chains reported below all come from one sample, sequenced in a study of T-cell memory formation after mild COVID-19. TCRdb recomputed calls from the 5' RACE reads with MiXCR, one row per CDR3 protein. In the table there are more than 250,000 distinct CDR3 sequences, over 15% of which are singletons. The sequencing input was PBMCs or a T cell subset sorted from them (not recorded which). These receptors were taken from a man younger than 35 who had mild COVID-19 (a few samples of this study predate the infection). Cell type and time point are not known.

This clonotype was recorded a few times. This sequence joins TRBV5-1 and TRBJ1-3, with a weak D call TRBD1 (5 bases). V was pared by 5 bases and J by 2 bases, with 11 bases between. Germline V gene sequence: CDR1 SGHRS, CDR2 YFSETQ. CDR3 length equals 14 residues. The CDR3 nucleotides are TGCGCCAGCAGTCAGGGAACTCCTGGAAACACCATATATTTT. Translation gives CASSQGTPGNTIYF.

This clonotype was detected only a few times. V is TRBV9 and J is TRBJ2-1; D could derive from TRBD1 or TRBD2 (5 bases each). This CDR3 has 18 residues. Germline CDR1 reads SGDLS; CDR2 reads YYNGEE. The V end was cut by 4 bases, the J end by 1 base, with 21 bases between. This CDR3 reads CASSSAGANPLSYNEQFF. The CDR3 bases are TGTGCCAGCAGCTCCGCCGGGGCAAACCCCCTTTCCTACAATGAGCAGTTCTTC. The variable domain in full, completed from reference TRBV9 and TRBJ2-1, reads DSGVTQTPKHLITATGQRVTLRCSPRSGDLSVYWYQQSLDQGLQFLIQYYNGEERAKGNILERFSAQQFPDLHSELNLSSLELGDSALYFCASSSAGANPLSYNEQFFGPGTRLTVL.

This sequence joins TRBV7-9 and TRBJ2-3; the match to TRBD2 covers 14 bases. Germline CDR1 is SEHNR and CDR2 is FQNEAQ (reference sequence). With V trimmed by 5 bases and J by 3 bases, 7 bases remained unmatched. The CDR3 is 17 amino acids. CDR3 nucleotide sequence: TGTGCCAGCAGCCACCCGACTAGCGGGGGGGTTACAGATACGCAGTATTTT. As protein: CASSHPTSGGVTDTQYF.

The chain couples TRBV6-6 to TRBJ1-5; D gene uncertain. Trimming stripped 0 bases from V and 6 bases from J, with 12 bases between. This CDR3 contains 15 residues. Germline lookup yields CDR1 MNHNY and CDR2 SVGAGI (reference sequence). For the CDR3, the DNA is TGTGCCAGCAGTTACTCGAGCGGGTTGGGTCAGCCCCAGCATTTT. Protein sequence: CASSYSSGLGQPQHF.

This clonotype appeared a single time. The chain employs TRBV24-1 and TRBJ2-2; D is perhaps TRBD1 or TRBD2 (6 bases each). V gave up 0 bases and J gave up 4 bases, with 17 bases separating them. The CDR3 spans 18 residues. From germline, CDR1 is KGHDR and CDR2 SFDVKD. CDR3 loop: CATSDLTRGVVGTGELFF. CDR3 nucleotides: TGTGCCACCAGTGATTTGACTAGGGGGGTCGTGGGCACCGGGGAGCTGTTTTTT.

The chain has TRBV18 and TRBJ1-1; D not certain. V was cut by 3 bases and J by 4 bases, with 12 bases left in between. Germline CDR1 reads KGHSH; CDR2 reads LQKENI. This CDR3 comprises 14 residues. The CDR3 loop reads CASSPGVSSTEAFF. Here the CDR3 DNA reads TGTGCCAGCTCACCGGGAGTAAGTAGCACTGAAGCTTTCTTT.

This clonotype was found a few times. The chain is built from TRBV7-9 and TRBJ1-2; 9 nucleotides align to TRBD1. Germline CDR1 is SEHNR and CDR2 is FQNEAQ (reference sequence). J lost 7 bases, V lost 5 bases, and 8 bases had no gene match. This CDR3 region has 14 residues. The DNA for the CDR3 is TGTGCCAGCAGCCCGGAGACAGGGGGTTTTGGCTACACCTTC. It specifies CASSPETGGFGYTF.

The CDR3 spells CASRGRIMNTEAFF. CDR3 nucleotide sequence: TGTGCCAGCAGGGGGCGTATCATGAACACTGAAGCTTTCTTT. V and J are TRBV2 and TRBJ1-1; possible D gene TRBD1, 5 bases. The germline CDR1 and CDR2 sequences are SNHLY and FYNNEI. The CDR3 totals 14 residues. Between the trimmed V and J ends, which lost 6 bases and 0 bases, there was a span of 11 bases.

The chain is built from TRBV27 and TRBJ1-1; D is perhaps TRBD1 (6 bases). The length of the CDR3 is 14 residues. Trimming left V 8 bases short and J 1 base short, with 14 bases between. Per the germline V gene, CDR1 is MNHEY and CDR2 is SMNVEV (reference sequence). The CDR3 sequence: CASSADRSNTEAFF. CDR3 nucleotide sequence: TGTGCCAGCTCTGCCGACAGGTCGAACACTGAAGCTTTCTTT.

In its sample, this clonotype was seen a few times. This chain connects TRBV11-2 to TRBJ2-5; 8 bases match TRBD1. The V segment lost 5 bases and the J segment 4 bases; nucleotides outside the gene matches: 9. The CDR3 length is 15 residues. The germline V gene has CDR1 SGHAT and CDR2 FQNNGV. The CDR3 DNA sequence: TGTGCCAGCAGCCCGAGGGACAGGCCAGGAGAGACCCAGTACTTC. This sequence encodes CASSPRDRPGETQYF.

The table lists this clonotype with many counts. The chain uses TRBV18 and TRBJ2-7; unclear D gene. The CDR3 spans 12 residues. V shed 4 bases and J shed 1 base, with 5 bases lying between them. Germline V gene sequence: CDR1 KGHSH, CDR2 LQKENI. Here the CDR3 reads CASSRESYEQYF. CDR3 sequence (DNA): TGTGCCAGCTCACGCGAATCCTACGAGCAGTACTTC.

This clonotype has a handful of counts. This rearrangement joins TRBV6-5 to TRBJ2-7, with 7 positions matching TRBD1. V shed 5 bases, J shed 0 bases, and the junction held 4 bases outside the gene matches. There are 14 residues in the CDR3. Germline CDR1 MNHEY, CDR2 SVGAGI. CDR3 bases: TGTGCCAGCAGTCCCGGGACAGCCTCCTACGAGCAGTACTTC. This translates into CASSPGTASYEQYF.

This rearrangement joins TRBV27 to TRBJ2-3; 10 nucleotides match TRBD1. V trimming: 3 bases; J trimming: 6 bases; junction bases outside the gene matches: 9. This CDR3 is built from 16 residues. CDR1 and CDR2 (germline): MNHEY, SMNVEV (reference sequence). CDR3 protein: CASSLFLGQGMDTQYF. The CDR3 DNA follows: TGTGCCAGCAGTTTGTTCCTGGGACAGGGGATGGATACGCAGTATTTT.

J is TRBJ1-5 and V is TRBV6-2 or TRBV6-3; D unresolved. The V gene's germline CDR1 is MNHEY and CDR2 SVGEGT. CDR3 length: 16 residues. Trimming left V 6 bases short and J 8 bases short, with 23 bases between. The CDR3 spells CASSSRAGGVREPQHF. CDR3 DNA sequence: TGTGCCAGCAGCTCTCGGGCAGGAGGTGTGAGGGAGCCCCAGCATTTT.

This clonotype was recorded at least ten times. CDR3 residues: CASSEGDSRYEQYF. The CDR3 DNA reads TGCGCCAGCAGTGAAGGGGACTCCCGCTACGAGCAGTACTTC. The chain is built from TRBV10-1 and TRBJ2-7; perhaps TRBD2 as D (6 bases). Trimming left V 3 bases short and J 3 bases short, with 12 bases between. The CDR3 has 14 amino acids. Germline V gene data show CDR1 as WNHNN and CDR2 as SYGVQD (reference sequence).

This chain links TRBV7-2 with TRBJ2-5; D unresolved. CDR3 length: 15 amino acids. The ends were cut back, 8 bases at V and 2 bases at J, with 18 bases in the middle. The germline gives CDR1 SGHTA, CDR2 FQGNSA. The CDR3, as DNA: TGTGCCAGCCTGGACGGCCCCTATCCTCAAGAGACCCAGTACTTC. Its translation: CASLDGPYPQETQYF.

This clonotype has a handful of counts. J is TRBJ1-4 and V is TRBV18; no reliable D call. The CDR3 has 15 amino acids. Germline CDR1 and CDR2: KGHSH and LQKENI. V gave up 6 bases and J gave up 7 bases, with 18 bases separating them. CDR3 protein: CASSPAAGGSEKLFF. The CDR3, as DNA: TGTGCCAGCTCGCCGGCGGCCGGCGGTAGTGAAAAACTGTTTTTT.

This clonotype was detected a few times. The rearrangement uses TRBV10-3 and TRBJ2-1; 10 bases fit TRBD2. The germline CDR1 and CDR2 sequences are ENHRY and SYGVKD. There are 14 residues in the CDR3. V was pared by 3 bases and J by 12 bases, with 8 bases of the junction left unmatched. The CDR3 sequence: CAISDGLAGAPQFF. The DNA for the CDR3 is TGTGCCATCAGTGATGGGCTAGCGGGGGCCCCGCAGTTCTTC.

This clonotype has only a few counts. The chain uses TRBV7-3 and TRBJ1-6; D might be TRBD1 (5 bases). Trimming pared 2 bases from V and 2 bases from J, leaving 7 bases between. The CDR3 is made up of 15 amino acids. Germline V gives CDR1 SGHTA, CDR2 FQGTGA. The CDR3 DNA follows: TGTGCCAGCAGCTTACAGGGTCCCTATAATTCACCCCTCCACTTT. This encodes CASSLQGPYNSPLHF.

This clonotype occurred a few times. The V call is TRBV19, the J call TRBJ2-5; TRBD2 might be the D (6 bases). Germline values: CDR1 LNHDA, CDR2 SQIVND (reference sequence). Trimming stripped 4 bases from V and 2 bases from J, with 11 bases between. The CDR3 is 14 residues long. CDR3 DNA sequence: TGTGCCAGTAGTACCGCGGGACCGCAAGAGACCCAGTACTTC. It codes for CASSTAGPQETQYF.

The sample holds a few counts of this clonotype. The genes are TRBV18 and TRBJ1-1; D not certain. Germline V gene data show CDR1 as KGHSH and CDR2 as LQKENI. The CDR3 is made up of 13 amino acids. V was shortened by 6 bases and J by 0 bases, with 8 bases between the two germline ends. For the CDR3, the DNA is TGTGCCAGCTCGGACGGGCTGAACACTGAAGCTTTCTTT. Protein: CASSDGLNTEAFF.

V gene TRBV5-1 combines with J gene TRBJ2-3; perhaps D is TRBD1 or TRBD2 (6 bases each). This CDR3 region has 13 residues. V lost 6 bases and J 3 bases, leaving 11 bases between the germline ends. Germline V lookup: CDR1 SGHRS, CDR2 YFSETQ. CDR3 in amino acids: CASTRGATDTQYF. For the CDR3, the DNA is TGCGCCAGCACAAGGGGGGCGACAGATACGCAGTATTTT.

This clonotype was counted between two and nine times. The V gene is TRBV12-5, the J gene TRBJ2-5; 7 positions match TRBD1. This CDR3 spans 15 amino acids. The ends lost 6 bases at V and 1 base at J; junction bases unmatched: 8. CDR1 and CDR2 (germline): LGHNT, FRNRAP. CDR3 bases: TGTGCTAGTGGCCTGTGGGACAGACGCCAAGAGACCCAGTACTTC. This sequence encodes CASGLWDRRQETQYF. The variable domain in full, with the rest retrieved from reference TRBV12-5 and TRBJ2-5, is DARVTQTPRHKVTEMGQEVTMRCQPILGHNTVFWYRQTMMQGLELLAYFRNRAPLDDSGMPKDRFSAEMPDATLATLKIQPSEPRDSAVYFCASGLWDRRQETQYFGPGTRLLVL.

The genes are TRBV7-2 and TRBJ2-4; D is undetermined. V was trimmed by 2 bases and J by 3 bases, leaving 11 bases between them. Looked up from germline, CDR1 is SGHTA and CDR2 is FQGNSA. The CDR3 contains 15 residues. Here the CDR3 reads CASSLSTGNKNIQYF. Here the CDR3 DNA reads TGTGCCAGCAGCTTAAGTACCGGAAACAAAAACATTCAGTACTTC.

The chain employs TRBV12-3 or TRBV12-4 and TRBJ1-2; 8 positions match TRBD1. The CDR3 spans 16 residues. V trimming: 6 bases; J trimming: 4 bases; junction bases outside the gene matches: 13. CDR3 DNA sequence: TGTGCCAGCAGGGGGGTCAGGGGGCGCTTTTTCTATGGCTACACCTTC. Translating gives CASRGVRGRFFYGYTF.

This clonotype was seen a few times. This rearrangement joins TRBV12-3 or TRBV12-4 to TRBJ1-2, with 8 bases identical to TRBD1. V lost 6 bases and J lost 7; bases outside the gene matches: 7. The CDR3 length is 13 residues. This CDR3 is CASRPQGASGYTF. CDR3 nucleotides: TGTGCCAGCAGGCCCCAGGGGGCCAGTGGCTACACCTTC.